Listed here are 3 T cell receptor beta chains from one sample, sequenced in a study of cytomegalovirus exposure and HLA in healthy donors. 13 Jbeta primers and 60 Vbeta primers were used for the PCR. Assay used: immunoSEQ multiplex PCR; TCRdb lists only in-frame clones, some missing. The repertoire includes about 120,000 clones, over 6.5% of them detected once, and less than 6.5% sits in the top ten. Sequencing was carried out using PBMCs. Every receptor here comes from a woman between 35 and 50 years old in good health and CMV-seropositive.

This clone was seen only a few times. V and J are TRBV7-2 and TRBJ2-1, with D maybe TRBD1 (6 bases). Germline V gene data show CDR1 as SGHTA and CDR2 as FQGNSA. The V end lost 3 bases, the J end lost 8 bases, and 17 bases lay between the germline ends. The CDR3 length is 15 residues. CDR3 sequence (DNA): TGTGCCAGCAGCTTCCGGTCACAGGGATCCCATGAGCAGTTCTTC. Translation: CASSFRSQGSHEQFF.

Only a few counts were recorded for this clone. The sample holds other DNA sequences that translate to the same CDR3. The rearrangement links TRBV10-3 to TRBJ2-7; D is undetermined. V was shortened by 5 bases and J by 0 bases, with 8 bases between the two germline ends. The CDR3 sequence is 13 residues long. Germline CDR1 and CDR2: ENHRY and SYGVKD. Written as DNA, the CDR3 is TGTGCCATCAGTCGACAAGACTCCTACGAGCAGTACTTC. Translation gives CAISRQDSYEQYF.

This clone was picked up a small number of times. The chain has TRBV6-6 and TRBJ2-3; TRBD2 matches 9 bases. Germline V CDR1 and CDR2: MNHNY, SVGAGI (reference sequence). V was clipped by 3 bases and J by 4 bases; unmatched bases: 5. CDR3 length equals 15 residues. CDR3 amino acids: CASSYRGGDSDTQYF. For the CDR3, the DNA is TGTGCCAGCAGTTATCGCGGGGGGGACTCAGATACGCAGTATTTT.